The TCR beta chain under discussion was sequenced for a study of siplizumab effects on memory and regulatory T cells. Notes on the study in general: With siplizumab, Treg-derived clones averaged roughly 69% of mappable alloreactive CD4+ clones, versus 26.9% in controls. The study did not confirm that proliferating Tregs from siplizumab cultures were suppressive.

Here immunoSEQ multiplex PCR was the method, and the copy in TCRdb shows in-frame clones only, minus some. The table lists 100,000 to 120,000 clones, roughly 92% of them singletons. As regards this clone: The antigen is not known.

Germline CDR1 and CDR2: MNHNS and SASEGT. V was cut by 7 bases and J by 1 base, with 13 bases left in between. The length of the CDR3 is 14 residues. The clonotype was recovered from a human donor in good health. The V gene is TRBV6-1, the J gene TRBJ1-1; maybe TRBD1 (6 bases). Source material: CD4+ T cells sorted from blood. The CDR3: CASTYRVRNTEAFF. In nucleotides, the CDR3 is TGTGCCAGCACTTACAGGGTTCGGAACACTGAAGCTTTCTTT.